This T cell receptor beta chain was recovered during a study of blood T cell repertoires in COVID-19. Study-level background: Specimens from acute and convalescent COVID-19 originated in the United States, Italy and Spain. Nucleic acid was either cDNA or gDNA, and it came from T cells, B-cell-depleted T cells, or PBMCs.

The length of the CDR3 is 16 residues. CDR1 and CDR2 (germline): MNHNY, SVGAGI (reference sequence). V lost 7 bases, J lost 4 bases, and 21 bases lay in between. Sequencing used immunoSEQ multiplex PCR; TCRdb keeps in-frame clones, though not all of them. Of tens of thousands of clones listed, about 90% are singletons. This TCR came from a man aged 55 to 70 with active or convalescent COVID-19. V usage is TRBV6-6 and J usage is TRBJ2-3, with D perhaps TRBD1 (5 bases). Specimen: peripheral blood. The CDR3 nucleotides are TGTGCCAGCACCCTACTTCCAGCCAGGGTGGCAGATACGCAGTATTTT. This translates into CASTLLPARVADTQYF.